Included here is one T cell receptor beta chain sequence, with context. Its antigen is as yet unknown. This specimen belongs to a study of CD8 T cells in Susac syndrome. Whole-study findings and limits: In Susac syndrome, the CD4+ T cell repertoires did not show clonal expansion.

Negative isolation was used for CD8+ and CD4+ T cells and FACS enrichment for TEMRA cells. Random hexamers primed reverse transcription of about 0.45 to 1 ug RNA. Multiplex PCR with immunoSEQ amplified the TCR beta CDR3 across 54 Vbeta and 13 Jbeta. TCRdb analysed the immunoSEQ multiplex PCR reads with MiXCR anew, one entry per CDR3 protein. The sample carries 140,000 to 150,000 distinct CDR3 sequences, around 95% recorded once. Deletions cut 6 bases from V and 5 bases from J, with 8 bases between. Germline lookup yields CDR1 WSHSY and CDR2 SAAADI. The CDR3 runs 12 residues. The V and J genes are TRBV10-2 and TRBJ1-5; possible D gene TRBD1, 6 bases. Material for sequencing was CD4+ T cells from PBMCs. The origin of this receptor is a human donor with Susac syndrome. CDR3 loop: CASSAGDQPQHF. CDR3 DNA sequence: TGCGCCAGCAGCGCAGGGGATCAGCCCCAGCATTTT.